What follows is one T cell receptor (beta chain) and its context. Its matching antigen is unknown. Here immunoSEQ multiplex PCR was the method, and the copy in TCRdb shows in-frame clones only, minus some. Of 160,000 or so clones detected, approximately 90% appear once; the ten largest clones hold 1.5% to 2%. The data stem from a study of T cell responses to AZD1222 COVID-19 vaccine. Findings and caveats of the study: Spike-spanning, vaccine-associated CD4 TCRs were dominant at 160-218 and 743-854. Clonal diversity was possibly underestimated; the donors were predominantly white British and more often female.

The V segment lost 3 bases and the J segment 6 bases; nucleotides outside the gene matches: 2. This CDR3 is 14 amino acids long. Germline V lookup: CDR1 SGHNT, CDR2 YYREEE (reference sequence). The receptor's source is an adult in good health. Sequenced material: peripheral blood, taken on day 0 of AZD1222 vaccination. The chain combines TRBV5-4 with TRBJ2-3; 12 nucleotides match TRBD2. The DNA of the CDR3 is TGTGCCAGCAGCTCCGGACTAGCGGGGGATACGCAGTATTTT. The encoded protein is CASSSGLAGDTQYF.